The rows below give T cell receptor beta chains drawn from one sample of a study of cytomegalovirus exposure and HLA in healthy donors. Sequencing used immunoSEQ multiplex PCR; TCRdb keeps in-frame clones, though not all of them. The sample includes about 210,000 clones, about 79% of them seen just once. Input material: PBMCs. These receptors all come from a male donor in good health and CMV-seronegative. CDR3s include the opening cysteine and the closing phenylalanine or tryptophan. The D gene is left open where the match is weak. Size is stated for part of the rows, as once, few or many counts, or as a class when the clone is expanded.

size,V,J,D,DNA,CDR3
.,TRBV6-1,TRBJ2-7,.,TGTGCCAGCACGAGAGGGGGCTACGAGCAGTACTTC,CASTRGGYEQYF
.,TRBV2,TRBJ1-2,TRBD1,TGTGCCAGCAGGAGGACAGGGGGCGACTATGGCTACACCTTC,CASRRTGGDYGYTF
.,TRBV5-1,TRBJ2-5,.,TGCGCCAGTCACGTCGACACAGGGGGAGGGCAAGAGACCCAGTACTTC,CASHVDTGGGQETQYF
.,TRBV5-4,TRBJ1-6,TRBD1,TGTGCCAGCAGCAAACGGGACAGGGGTGCCAATTCACCCCTCCACTTT,CASSKRDRGANSPLHF
few,TRBV6-5,TRBJ1-1,.,TGTGCCAGCAGTTACCCCCAGGGTCAACCCTCTGAAGCTTTCTTT,CASSYPQGQPSEAFF
.,TRBV28,TRBJ2-7,.,TGTGCCAGCAAATCGGTTGATTACGAGCAGTACTTC,CASKSVDYEQYF
.,TRBV7-9,TRBJ2-4,TRBD2,TGTGCCAGCAGCCGCCGGACTAGCGGCCTAGCCAAAAACATTCAGTACTTC,CASSRRTSGLAKNIQYF
.,TRBV7-8,TRBJ2-7,.,TGTGCCAGCAGCGACGGGACACCTGATAGCTCCTACGAGCAGTACTTC,CASSDGTPDSSYEQYF
few,TRBV5-1,TRBJ2-7,TRBD1,TGCGCCAGCAGCTTGAGCCAGGGGGTTTACGAGCAGTACTTC,CASSLSQGVYEQYF
.,TRBV28,TRBJ2-7,.,TGTGCCAGCCACCCGGCAGGGGGAGGCTACGAGCAGTACTTC,CASHPAGGGYEQYF
few,TRBV11-2,TRBJ2-1,TRBD2,TGTGCCAGTACAGCGGGAGGGAACGCATACAATGAGCAGTTCTTC,CASTAGGNAYNEQFF
.,TRBV6-6,TRBJ2-1,.,TGTGCCAGCAGGGTAGCGGTTTCCTACAATGAGCAGTTCTTC,CASRVAVSYNEQFF
.,TRBV5-1,TRBJ2-3,.,TGCGCCAGCAGCTCCAGGGCGGCAGATACGCAGTATTTT,CASSSRAADTQYF
.,TRBV28,TRBJ1-2,TRBD1,TGTGCCAGCAGTCCAGGGGGCTCCGACTATGGCTACACCTTC,CASSPGGSDYGYTF
.,TRBV28,TRBJ1-1,.,TGTGCCAGCAGCTACACTGAAGCTTTCTTT,CASSYTEAFF
.,TRBV27,TRBJ2-2,TRBD2,TGTGCCAGCAGTTTTTCGACTAGCGGGGGTAACACCGGGGAGCTGTTTTTT,CASSFSTSGGNTGELFF
.,TRBV4-3,TRBJ2-3,.,TGCGCCAGCAGCCAAGATCTATCCTCAGGGGCCGGAGATACGCAGTATTTT,CASSQDLSSGAGDTQYF
few,TRBV29-1,TRBJ2-2,.,TGCAGCGCCGACAGACCGAACACCGGGGAGCTGTTTTTT,CSADRPNTGELFF
few,TRBV12-5,TRBJ2-7,TRBD1,TGTGCTAGTGGTTTGGTACCAGGGGGCGAGCAGTACTTC,CASGLVPGGEQYF
.,TRBV7-9,TRBJ1-1,.,TGTGCCAGCAGCCCCAGCGGGGGGGGGTTTCGCACTGAAGCTTTCTTT,CASSPSGGGFRTEAFF
.,TRBV4-3,TRBJ2-5,.,TGCGCCAGCAGCCAAGATCGGGACCAAGAGACCCAGTACTTC,CASSQDRDQETQYF
.,TRBV6-6,TRBJ2-4,.,TGTGCCAGCAGCACACAAGGGGAACTAGCCAAAAACATTCAGTACTTC,CASSTQGELAKNIQYF
.,TRBV30,TRBJ1-3,.,TGTGCCTGGAGTGCCCCTCGCCAGGCCTCTGGAAACACCATATATTTT,CAWSAPRQASGNTIYF
once,TRBV19,TRBJ1-1,TRBD1,TGTGCCAGTAGTATCCGGGACAGGGGCACTGAAGCTTTCTTT,CASSIRDRGTEAFF
.,TRBV6-5,TRBJ2-7,.,TGTGCCAGCAGACAGGGCCTAGGCTACGAGCAGTACTTC,CASRQGLGYEQYF
.,TRBV28,TRBJ1-4,.,TGTGCCAGCAGTTTAGACAGGAACTATAATGAAAAACTGTTTTTT,CASSLDRNYNEKLFF
.,TRBV4-2,TRBJ2-5,.,TGTGCCAGCAAACGCGGCCAAGAGACCCAGTACTTC,CASKRGQETQYF
.,TRBV30,TRBJ2-2,TRBD1,TGTGCCTGTCAGGGACAGGGATTCACCGGGGAGCTGTTTTTT,CACQGQGFTGELFF
.,TRBV5-4,TRBJ2-2,TRBD2,TGTGCCAGCAGCGCGGGACTAGTCCAAAACACCGGGGAGCTGTTTTTT,CASSAGLVQNTGELFF
.,TRBV27,TRBJ2-3,.,TGTGCCAGCAGTTTACTATATCCAGGGGGGCAGGATACGCAGTATTTT,CASSLLYPGGQDTQYF
.,TRBV7-9,TRBJ2-7,.,TGTGCCAGTCGGCTACAGGGTGGGGCGGAGCAGTACTTC,CASRLQGGAEQYF
.,TRBV27,TRBJ2-3,TRBD1,TGTGCCAGCAGTTTATGGGGACAGGGGGCTAGCACAGATACGCAGTATTTT,CASSLWGQGASTDTQYF
.,TRBV27,TRBJ1-1,.,TGTGCCAGCAGTTTCCTCGGGGGGCCCCACACTGAAGCTTTCTTT,CASSFLGGPHTEAFF
.,TRBV7-9,TRBJ1-6,TRBD1,TGTGCCAGCAAACGGGACAGCGAGAATTCACCCCTCCACTTT,CASKRDSENSPLHF
once,TRBV28,TRBJ2-7,TRBD2,TGTGCCAGTGTGACTAGCGGGAGTTACGAGCAGTACTTC,CASVTSGSYEQYF
.,TRBV29-1,TRBJ1-3,.,TGCAGCGTCGACAGGCAAAGCTCTGGAAACACCATATATTTT,CSVDRQSSGNTIYF
.,TRBV5-4,TRBJ2-1,TRBD1,TGTGCCAGCAGCCGCGACAGGGGTTTGAATGAGCAGTTCTTC,CASSRDRGLNEQFF
.,TRBV30,TRBJ1-4,.,TGTGCAGAACAGTCTGCAACTAATGAAAAACTGTTTTTT,CAEQSATNEKLFF
.,TRBV27,TRBJ2-7,TRBD1,TGTGCCAGCAGTAGGACAGGGGGCCGATACGAGCAGTACTTC,CASSRTGGRYEQYF
.,TRBV10-2,TRBJ2-5,TRBD2,TGCGCCAGCAGTGTGGCCCCCCGGGGTACTGCCCGACTAGCACCTTATCAAGAGACCCAGTACTTC,CASSVAPRGTARLAPYQETQYF
once,TRBV5-4,TRBJ2-7,.,TGTGCCAGCAGCCCCGCACTTACCGACTCCTTCGAGCAGTACTTC,CASSPALTDSFEQYF
.,TRBV6-6,TRBJ1-3,.,TGTGCCAGCGAGTTAGGAAACACCATATATTTT,CASELGNTIYF
once,TRBV13,TRBJ1-3,TRBD1,TGTGCCAGCAGCATGCGGACAGGGTTTGGAAACACCATATATTTT,CASSMRTGFGNTIYF
.,TRBV21-1,TRBJ1-2,.,TGTGCCAGCAGCAAAGTAGGTGGGGAGCCGAACTATGGCTACACCTTC,CASSKVGGEPNYGYTF
.,TRBV9,TRBJ1-1,.,TGTGCCAGCAGCCCCGACTCTGAAGCTTTCTTT,CASSPDSEAFF